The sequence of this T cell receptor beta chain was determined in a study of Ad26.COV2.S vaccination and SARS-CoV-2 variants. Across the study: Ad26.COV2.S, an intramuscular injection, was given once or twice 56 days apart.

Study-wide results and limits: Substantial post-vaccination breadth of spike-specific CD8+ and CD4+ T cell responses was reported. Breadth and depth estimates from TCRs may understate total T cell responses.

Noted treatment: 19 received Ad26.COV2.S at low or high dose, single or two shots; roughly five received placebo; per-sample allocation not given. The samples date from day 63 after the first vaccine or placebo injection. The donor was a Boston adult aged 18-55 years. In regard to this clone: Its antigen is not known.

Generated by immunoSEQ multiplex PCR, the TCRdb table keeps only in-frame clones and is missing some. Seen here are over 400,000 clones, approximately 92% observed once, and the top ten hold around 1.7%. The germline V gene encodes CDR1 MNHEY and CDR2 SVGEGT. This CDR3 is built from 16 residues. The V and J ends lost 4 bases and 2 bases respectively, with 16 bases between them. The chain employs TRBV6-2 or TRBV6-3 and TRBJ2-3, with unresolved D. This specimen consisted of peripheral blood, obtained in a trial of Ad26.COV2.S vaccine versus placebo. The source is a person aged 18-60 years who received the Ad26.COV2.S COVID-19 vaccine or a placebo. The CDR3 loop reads CASSSSTPSPTDTQYF. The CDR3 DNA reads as TGTGCCAGCAGTTCCTCCACTCCGTCCCCCACAGATACGCAGTATTTT.